This passage covers 29 T cell receptor beta chains from one sample sequenced in a study of cytomegalovirus exposure and HLA in healthy donors. Assay: immunoSEQ multiplex PCR; the TCRdb copy retains only in-frame clones and omits some. The sample includes around 200,000 clones, approximately 83% of them seen just once. The sequencing input was PBMCs. The receptors here all came from a woman younger than 30 in good health and CMV-seropositive.

The chain joins TRBV5-1 to TRBJ2-1; TRBD1 aligns across 8 bases. Germline trimming cut 0 bases from V and 12 bases from J; bases unmatched to any gene: 2. There are 12 residues in the CDR3. The germline CDR1 and CDR2 sequences are SGHRS and YFSETQ. The CDR3 loop is CASSLEGQGQFF. CDR3 sequence (DNA): TGCGCCAGCAGCTTGGAAGGACAGGGGCAGTTCTTC.

The rearrangement joins TRBV5-6 to TRBJ2-3, with D tentatively TRBD1 (5 bases). V dropped 2 bases and J dropped 3 bases, with 13 bases sitting between them. This CDR3 contains 15 residues. Germline V gene data show CDR1 as SGHDT and CDR2 as YYEEEE. As DNA, the CDR3 is TGTGCCAGCAGCTTAGGGGTTGTTGGAACAGATACGCAGTATTTT. This sequence encodes CASSLGVVGTDTQYF. The full variable domain, rest sourced from reference TRBV5-6 and TRBJ2-3, is DAGVTQSPTHLIKTRGQQVTLRCSPKSGHDTVSWYQQALGQGPQFIFQYYEEEERQRGNFPDRFSGHQFPNYSSELNVNALLLGDSALYLCASSLGVVGTDTQYFGPGTRLTVL.

V usage is TRBV5-6 and J usage is TRBJ1-2; no clear D gene. The CDR3 is 11 amino acids. With 4 bases removed from V and 11 bases from J, the gap between germline ends came to 12 bases. Germline lookup yields CDR1 SGHDT and CDR2 YYEEEE. Here the CDR3 DNA reads TGTGCCAGCAGCCGACTGACGGCTTACACCTTC. It encodes CASSRLTAYTF.

The chain is built from TRBV9 and TRBJ1-4; TRBD1 aligns across 7 bases. CDR3 size: 15 residues. Germline CDR1 and CDR2: SGDLS and YYNGEE. The ends lost 4 bases at V and 0 bases at J; junction bases unmatched: 3. CDR3 in DNA: TGTGCCAGCAGCAGAGGACAGGCAACTAATGAAAAACTGTTTTTT. Its protein is CASSRGQATNEKLFF.

The J gene is TRBJ1-3, the V gene TRBV9, with no clear D. CDR3 size: 13 residues. Trimming removed 0 bases from V and 3 bases from J, with 4 bases in between. Germline lookup yields CDR1 SGDLS and CDR2 YYNGEE. This CDR3 reads CASSVGSGNTIYF. The CDR3 DNA is TGTGCCAGCAGCGTAGGGAGTGGAAACACCATATATTTT.

This clone was counted a single time. This chain connects TRBV11-2 to TRBJ1-5, with D possibly TRBD1 on 5 matching bases. Germline CDR1 reads SGHAT; CDR2 reads FQNNGV. The V gene lost 2 bases and the J gene lost 7 bases, with 12 bases spanning the gap. The CDR3 loop spans 14 amino acids. In nucleotides, the CDR3 is TGTGCCAGCAGCTTAAGCCAGGGAGGCCAGCCCCAGCATTTT. Encoded protein: CASSLSQGGQPQHF.

V usage is TRBV6-5 and J usage is TRBJ2-7; tentatively, D is TRBD2 (7 bases). Between the trimmed V and J ends, which lost 0 bases and 2 bases, there was a span of 11 bases. The CDR3 is 15 amino acids. CDR1 is MNHEY and CDR2 is SVGAGI in the germline V gene. The CDR3 sequence is CASSYSKGGPYEQYF. The CDR3 DNA reads as TGTGCCAGCAGTTACTCGAAGGGGGGGCCCTACGAGCAGTACTTC.

CDR3 region: CASSPSGESNTGELFF. The CDR3 nucleotides read TGTGCCAGCAGCCCGTCGGGGGAGTCGAACACCGGGGAGCTGTTTTTT. The chain recombines TRBV7-6 with TRBJ2-2; possibly TRBD2 for D (6 bases). The CDR3 extends over 16 amino acids. Per the germline V gene, CDR1 is SGHVS and CDR2 is FNYEAQ. The V end lost 5 bases, the J end lost 0 bases, and 13 bases lay between the germline ends.

The V call is TRBV7-2, the J call TRBJ1-1, with D perhaps TRBD1 (6 bases). Trimming left V 5 bases short and J 2 bases short, with 9 bases between. Germline V gene sequence: CDR1 SGHTA, CDR2 FQGNSA. The CDR3 has 13 residues. DNA of the CDR3: TGTGCCAGCAGCCTGGACAGAAACACTGAAGCTTTCTTT. It codes for CASSLDRNTEAFF.

This chain joins TRBV6-6 and TRBJ1-2; unclear D gene. Per the germline V gene, CDR1 is MNHNY and CDR2 is SVGAGI (reference sequence). Trimming shortened V by 5 bases and J by 3 bases, and 7 bases separated the two germline ends. This CDR3 is 12 amino acids long. The CDR3 loop is CASSHTDYGYTF. DNA of the CDR3: TGTGCCAGCAGTCATACGGACTATGGCTACACCTTC.

This chain connects TRBV23-1 to TRBJ1-4, with no clear D. TRBV23-1 is filed as an ORF, its function uncertain. This CDR3 comprises 14 residues. V was cut by 3 bases and J by 8 bases, with 13 bases left in between. The CDR3, as DNA: TGCGCCAGCAGTCATCGAAGACTAGGGGAAAAACTGTTTTTT. The encoded protein is CASSHRRLGEKLFF.

The rearrangement uses TRBV6-1 and TRBJ2-7, with a possible D match to TRBD2 (6 bases). CDR1 and CDR2 from the germline V gene are MNHNS and SASEGT. The V and J ends lost 6 bases and 3 bases respectively, with 12 bases between them. The CDR3 has 13 residues. The CDR3 sequence is CASRRDLDYEQYF. DNA for the CDR3: TGTGCCAGCAGGCGGGATCTAGACTACGAGCAGTACTTC.

This clone was recorded a few times. V and J are TRBV5-1 and TRBJ2-2; 10 bases fit TRBD2. The CDR3 consists of 15 residues. CDR1 SGHRS and CDR2 YFSETQ come from the germline V gene. J gave up 7 bases and V 4 bases, and 7 bases lay outside the gene matches. The CDR3 protein is CASSETSGEIGELFF. The DNA for the CDR3 is TGCGCCAGCAGCGAAACTAGCGGGGAAATCGGGGAGCTGTTTTTT. Full variable domain (outside the CDR3, taken from reference TRBV5-1 and TRBJ2-2): KAGVTQTPRYLIKTRGQQVTLSCSPISGHRSVSWYQQTPGQGLQFLFEYFSETQRNKGNFPGRFSGRQFSNSRSEMNVSTLELGDSALYLCASSETSGEIGELFFGEGSRLTVL.

Only one count was recorded for this clone. Other DNA sequences of this sample code for an identical CDR3. The gene calls are TRBV2 and TRBJ1-5; 9 bases line up with TRBD1. V lost 8 bases, J lost 3 bases, and 5 bases stayed unmatched. The CDR3 is 14 amino acids. Germline CDR1 and CDR2: SNHLY and FYNNEI. The chain's CDR3 is CASWDRDHNQPQHF. The CDR3 DNA sequence: TGTGCCAGCTGGGACAGGGACCACAATCAGCCCCAGCATTTT.

The genes are TRBV14 and TRBJ1-6, with 11 bases that match TRBD1. After removal of 1 base from V and 1 base from J, the junction contained 6 bases not matched to a gene. CDR1 and CDR2 (germline): SGHDN, FVKESK. CDR3 length: 19 residues. CDR3: CASSQVGGQGASYNSPLHF. CDR3 nucleotides: TGTGCCAGCAGCCAAGTAGGCGGACAGGGGGCTTCCTATAATTCACCCCTCCACTTT. Combining the CDR3 with reference TRBV14 and TRBJ1-6 gives the whole variable domain EAGVTQFPSHSVIEKGQTVTLRCDPISGHDNLYWYRRVMGKEIKFLLHFVKESKQDESGMPNNRFLAERTGGTYSTLKVQPAELEDSGVYFCASSQVGGQGASYNSPLHFGNGTRLTVT.

The CDR3 DNA sequence: TGTGCCAGCAGCCAACGAGACAGGCAATTTAACTATGGCTACACCTTC. Encoded protein: CASSQRDRQFNYGYTF. V is TRBV16 and J is TRBJ1-2, with D possibly being TRBD1 (6 bases). The germline gives CDR1 KGHSY, CDR2 FQNENV. Trimming took off 2 bases at V and 1 base at J, with 14 bases between the two ends. CDR3 length equals 16 residues.

V and J are TRBV2 and TRBJ1-2, with a possible D match to TRBD1 (6 bases). V lost 4 bases, J lost 4 bases, and 13 bases lay in between. Germline CDR1 SNHLY, CDR2 FYNNEI. The CDR3 covers 14 residues. The DNA for the CDR3 is TGTGCCAGCAGTGCGACAGGAGATTTCTATGGCTACACCTTC. It specifies CASSATGDFYGYTF.

The chain carries TRBV5-1 and TRBJ2-1, with D possibly TRBD2 on 5 matching bases. The ends were cut back, 4 bases at V and 4 bases at J, with 9 bases in the middle. Germline-derived CDR1 and CDR2 are SGHRS and YFSETQ. The CDR3 runs to 13 residues. Here the CDR3 DNA reads TGCGCCAGCAGCGAGGACTCGTACAATGAGCAGTTCTTC. It codes for CASSEDSYNEQFF.

The CDR3 DNA sequence: TGTGCCAGCAGTTATGTCAGGGGGCGCAGGAACACTGAAGCTTTCTTT. Translated: CASSYVRGRRNTEAFF. The rearrangement joins TRBV6-5 to TRBJ1-1; TRBD1 matches 8 bases. The CDR3 sequence is 16 residues long. After removal of 3 bases from V and 1 base from J, the junction contained 7 bases not matched to a gene. The germline V gene has CDR1 MNHEY and CDR2 SVGAGI.

The chain employs TRBV6-1 and TRBJ2-3; 10 positions agree with TRBD2. Germline assignment: CDR1 MNHNS and CDR2 SASEGT. This CDR3 region has 14 residues. J was trimmed by 7 bases and V by 4 bases; bases with no gene match: 5. The CDR3 bases are TGTGCCAGCAGTGCCGGGACTAGCGCAAATACGCAGTATTTT. Protein sequence: CASSAGTSANTQYF.

This chain connects TRBV20-1 to TRBJ2-3, with unresolved D. Per the germline V gene, CDR1 is DFQATT and CDR2 is SNEGSKA (reference sequence). V lost 4 bases to trimming and J lost 6 bases, with 5 bases between them. The CDR3 loop spans 10 amino acids. In DNA, the CDR3 is TGCAGTGCTATTCGGGATACGCAGTATTTT. It yields the protein CSAIRDTQYF.

This chain connects TRBV29-1 to TRBJ2-7, with 13 bases aligning to TRBD2. Trimming removed 0 bases from V and 4 bases from J; junction bases left unmatched: 3. CDR1 and CDR2 (germline): SQVTM, ANQGSEA. CDR3 length equals 15 residues. The CDR3 DNA sequence: TGCAGCGTTGAAGATGGGACTAGCGGGGCATACGAGCAGTACTTC. This encodes CSVEDGTSGAYEQYF.

This clone was recorded only once. This chain joins TRBV6-1 and TRBJ2-7; 9 bases agree with TRBD2. This CDR3 has 17 amino acids. Germline assignment: CDR1 MNHNS and CDR2 SASEGT. The V and J ends lost 4 bases and 0 bases, in that order; junction bases with no gene match: 10. The CDR3 is CASSAYPAGGRSYEQYF. DNA of the CDR3: TGTGCCAGCAGTGCATACCCAGCGGGGGGCCGCTCCTACGAGCAGTACTTC.

The V and J genes are TRBV10-3 and TRBJ1-3; possible D gene TRBD1, 5 bases. Germline CDR1 ENHRY, CDR2 SYGVKD. CDR3 size: 15 residues. The V and J ends lost 4 bases and 5 bases respectively, with 15 bases between them. The CDR3 nucleotides read TGTGCCATCAGTGCCCAGCAGGGCCTACGAAACACCATATATTTT. This codes for CAISAQQGLRNTIYF.

This clone came up a few times. The V call is TRBV11-2, the J call TRBJ1-2; D unresolved. Germline-derived CDR1 and CDR2 are SGHAT and FQNNGV. The CDR3 is 13 amino acids. Trimming removed 1 base from V and 7 bases from J, with 10 bases in between. CDR3 residues: CASSLGAASGYTF. The CDR3 nucleotides read TGTGCCAGCAGCTTAGGCGCGGCGAGTGGCTACACCTTC.

The chain links TRBV15 to TRBJ1-6; no clear D. The CDR3 has 14 residues. Germline CDR1 and CDR2: LNHNV and YYDKDF (reference sequence). V gave up 3 bases and J gave up 6 bases, with 9 bases separating them. The CDR3 here is CATSRAGRNSPLHF. The CDR3 region has the DNA TGTGCCACCAGCAGGGCAGGCCGTAATTCACCCCTCCACTTT.

This rearrangement joins TRBV9 to TRBJ2-1; TRBD2 might be the D (5 bases). V lost 0 bases and J 9 bases, leaving 10 bases between the germline ends. The CDR3 sequence is 13 residues long. CDR1 is SGDLS and CDR2 is YYNGEE in the germline V gene. In nucleotides, the CDR3 is TGTGCCAGCAGCGTAGCCCCCGGGGTTGAGCAGTTCTTC. Amino acids: CASSVAPGVEQFF.

The rearrangement links TRBV7-2 to TRBJ2-5, with D hard to call. Germline CDR1 is SGHTA and CDR2 is FQGNSA. The CDR3 is 12 amino acids. V lost 4 bases and J 5 bases, leaving 8 bases between the germline ends. The CDR3 protein is CASSYREETQYF. CDR3 coding DNA: TGTGCCAGCAGCTATCGAGAGGAGACCCAGTACTTC.

The rearrangement joins TRBV27 to TRBJ2-5; 9 positions agree with TRBD1. V trimming: 4 bases; J trimming: 5 bases; junction bases outside the gene matches: 8. Germline V gives CDR1 MNHEY, CDR2 SMNVEV (reference sequence). This CDR3 is built from 15 residues. CDR3 amino acids: CASSYRDRVQETQYF. CDR3 DNA sequence: TGTGCCAGCAGTTACAGGGACAGGGTTCAGGAGACCCAGTACTTC.